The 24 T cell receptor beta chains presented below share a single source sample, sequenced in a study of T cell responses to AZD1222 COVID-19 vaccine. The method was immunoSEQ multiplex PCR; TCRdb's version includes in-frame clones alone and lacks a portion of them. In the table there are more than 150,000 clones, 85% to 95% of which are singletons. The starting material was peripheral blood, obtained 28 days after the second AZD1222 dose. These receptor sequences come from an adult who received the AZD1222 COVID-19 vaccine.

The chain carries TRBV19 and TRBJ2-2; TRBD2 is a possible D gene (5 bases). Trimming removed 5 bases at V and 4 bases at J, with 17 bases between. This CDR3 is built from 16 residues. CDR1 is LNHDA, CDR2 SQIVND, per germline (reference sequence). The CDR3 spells CASSPPGDPLTGELFF. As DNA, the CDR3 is TGTGCCAGTAGTCCCCCCGGGGATCCCCTCACCGGGGAGCTGTTTTTT. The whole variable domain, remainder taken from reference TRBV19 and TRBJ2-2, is DGGITQSPKYLFRKEGQNVTLSCEQNLNHDAMYWYRQDPGQGLRLIYYSQIVNDFQKGDIAEGYSVSREKKESFPLTVTSAQKNPTAFYLCASSPPGDPLTGELFFGEGSRLTVL.

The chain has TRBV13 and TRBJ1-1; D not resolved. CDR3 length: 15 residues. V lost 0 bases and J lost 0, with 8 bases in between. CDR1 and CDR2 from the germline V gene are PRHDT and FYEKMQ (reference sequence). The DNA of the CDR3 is TGTGCCAGCAGCTTAGGCGGGAAGATGAACACTGAAGCTTTCTTT. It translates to CASSLGGKMNTEAFF.

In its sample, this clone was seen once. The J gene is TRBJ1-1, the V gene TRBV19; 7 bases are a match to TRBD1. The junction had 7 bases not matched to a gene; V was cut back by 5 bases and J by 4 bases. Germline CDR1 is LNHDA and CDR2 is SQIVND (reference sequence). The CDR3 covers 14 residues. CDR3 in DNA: TGTGCCAGTAGTGCGCAGGGGGGTCTCACTGAAGCTTTCTTT. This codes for CASSAQGGLTEAFF.

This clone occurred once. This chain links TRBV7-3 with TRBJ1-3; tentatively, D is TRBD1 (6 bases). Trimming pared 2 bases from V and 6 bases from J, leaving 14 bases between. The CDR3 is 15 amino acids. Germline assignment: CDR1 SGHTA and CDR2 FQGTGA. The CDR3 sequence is CASSLFLGAENTIYF. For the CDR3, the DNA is TGTGCCAGCAGCTTATTTTTGGGGGCCGAAAACACCATATATTTT. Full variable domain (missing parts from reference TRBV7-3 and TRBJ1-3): GAGVSQTPSNKVTEKGKYVELRCDPISGHTALYWYRQSLGQGPEFLIYFQGTGAADDSGLPNDRFFAVRPEGSVSTLKIQRTERGDSAVYLCASSLFLGAENTIYFGEGSWLTVV.

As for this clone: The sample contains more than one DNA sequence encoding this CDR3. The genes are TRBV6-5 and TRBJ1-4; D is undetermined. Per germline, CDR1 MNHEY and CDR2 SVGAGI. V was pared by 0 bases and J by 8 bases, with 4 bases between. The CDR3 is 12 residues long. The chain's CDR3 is CASSYSGEKLFF. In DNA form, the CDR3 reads TGTGCCAGCAGTTACTCGGGGGAAAAACTGTTTTTT.

CDR3 residues: CASSPWSAEGETQYF. For the CDR3, the DNA is TGCGCCAGCAGCCCCTGGTCGGCGGAGGGAGAGACCCAGTACTTC. This chain links TRBV4-1 with TRBJ2-5; D is perhaps TRBD2 (6 bases). CDR3 length equals 15 residues. The germline V gene has CDR1 MGHRA and CDR2 YSYEKL. The germline V and J ends were trimmed by 4 bases and 4 bases, with 16 bases remaining between them.

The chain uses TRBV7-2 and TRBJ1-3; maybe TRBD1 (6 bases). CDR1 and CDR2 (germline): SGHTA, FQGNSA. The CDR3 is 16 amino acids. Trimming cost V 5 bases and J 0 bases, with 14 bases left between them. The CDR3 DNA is TGTGCCAGCAGCACCCCGAGGACAGTCTCTGGAAACACCATATATTTT. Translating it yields CASSTPRTVSGNTIYF.

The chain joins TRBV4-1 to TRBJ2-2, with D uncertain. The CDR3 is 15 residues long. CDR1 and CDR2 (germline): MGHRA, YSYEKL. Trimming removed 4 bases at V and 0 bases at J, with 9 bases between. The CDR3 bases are TGCGCCAGCAGCCCGCAACACCCGAACACCGGGGAGCTGTTTTTT. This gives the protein CASSPQHPNTGELFF.

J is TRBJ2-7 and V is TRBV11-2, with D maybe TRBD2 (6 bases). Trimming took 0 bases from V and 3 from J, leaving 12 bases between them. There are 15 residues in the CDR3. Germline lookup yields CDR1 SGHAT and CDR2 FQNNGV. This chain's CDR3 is CASSLDPGGVYEQYF. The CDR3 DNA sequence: TGTGCCAGCAGCTTAGATCCCGGCGGGGTCTACGAGCAGTACTTC.

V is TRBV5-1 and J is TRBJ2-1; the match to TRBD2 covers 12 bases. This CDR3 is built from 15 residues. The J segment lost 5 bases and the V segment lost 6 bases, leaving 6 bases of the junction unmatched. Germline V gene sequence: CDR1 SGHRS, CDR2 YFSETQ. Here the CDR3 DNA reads TGCGCCAGCACCCCGTGGACTAGCGGGAACAATGAGCAGTTCTTC. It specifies CASTPWTSGNNEQFF.

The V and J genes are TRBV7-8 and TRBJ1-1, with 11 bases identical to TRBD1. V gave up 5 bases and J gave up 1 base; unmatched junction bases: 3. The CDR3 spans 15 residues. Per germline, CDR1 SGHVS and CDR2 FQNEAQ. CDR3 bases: TGTGCCAGCAGCAAAGGACAGGGGGCGAACACTGAAGCTTTCTTT. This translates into CASSKGQGANTEAFF. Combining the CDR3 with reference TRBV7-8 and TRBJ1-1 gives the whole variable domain GAGVSQSPRYKVAKRGQDVALRCDPISGHVSLFWYQQALGQGPEFLTYFQNEAQLDKSGLPSDRFFAERPEGSVSTLKIQRTQQEDSAVYLCASSKGQGANTEAFFGQGTRLTVV.

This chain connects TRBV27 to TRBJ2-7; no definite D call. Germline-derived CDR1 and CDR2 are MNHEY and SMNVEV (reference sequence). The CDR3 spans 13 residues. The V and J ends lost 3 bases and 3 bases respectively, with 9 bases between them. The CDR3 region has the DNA TGTGCCAGCAGTTTTACGACTGACTACGAGCAGTACTTC. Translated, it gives CASSFTTDYEQYF.

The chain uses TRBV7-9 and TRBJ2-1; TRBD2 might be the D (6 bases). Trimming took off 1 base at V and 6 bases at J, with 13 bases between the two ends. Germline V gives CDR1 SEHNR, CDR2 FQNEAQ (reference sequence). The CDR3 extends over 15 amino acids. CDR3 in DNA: TGTGCCAGCAGCTTAGGGGGCGGGGCATTCAATGAGCAGTTCTTC. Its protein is CASSLGGGAFNEQFF.

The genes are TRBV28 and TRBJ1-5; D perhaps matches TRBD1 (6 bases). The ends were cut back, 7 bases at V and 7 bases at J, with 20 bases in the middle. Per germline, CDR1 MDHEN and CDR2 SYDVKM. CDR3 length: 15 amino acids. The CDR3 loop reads CASKGGDLRAQPQHF. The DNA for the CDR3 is TGTGCCAGCAAGGGGGGTGATCTACGGGCGCAGCCCCAGCATTTT.

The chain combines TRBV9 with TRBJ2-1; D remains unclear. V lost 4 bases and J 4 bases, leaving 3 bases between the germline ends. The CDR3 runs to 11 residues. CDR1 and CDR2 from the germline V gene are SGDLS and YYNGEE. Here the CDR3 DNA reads TGTGCCAGCAGCACGTACAATGAGCAGTTCTTC. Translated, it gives CASSTYNEQFF. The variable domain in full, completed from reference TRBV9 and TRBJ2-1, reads DSGVTQTPKHLITATGQRVTLRCSPRSGDLSVYWYQQSLDQGLQFLIQYYNGEERAKGNILERFSAQQFPDLHSELNLSSLELGDSALYFCASSTYNEQFFGPGTRLTVL.

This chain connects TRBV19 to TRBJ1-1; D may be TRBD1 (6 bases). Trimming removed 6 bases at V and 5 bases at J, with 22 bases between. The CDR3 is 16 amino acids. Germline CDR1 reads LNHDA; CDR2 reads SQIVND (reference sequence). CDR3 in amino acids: CASRGTGGGAGTEAFF. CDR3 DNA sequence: TGTGCCAGTAGAGGGACTGGGGGCGGGGCGGGTACTGAAGCTTTCTTT.

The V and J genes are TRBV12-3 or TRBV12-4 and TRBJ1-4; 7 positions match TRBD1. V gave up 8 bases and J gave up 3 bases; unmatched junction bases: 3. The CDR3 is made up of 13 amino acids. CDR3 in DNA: TGTGCCAGCCGGGGACAGCCTAATGAAAAACTGTTTTTT. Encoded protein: CASRGQPNEKLFF.

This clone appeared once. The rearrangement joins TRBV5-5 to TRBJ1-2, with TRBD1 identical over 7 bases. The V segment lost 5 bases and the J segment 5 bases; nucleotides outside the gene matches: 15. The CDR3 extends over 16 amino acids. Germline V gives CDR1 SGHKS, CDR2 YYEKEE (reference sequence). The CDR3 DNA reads TGTGCCAGCAGTTCACAACCCGGGACAGAAGCGTATGGCTACACCTTC. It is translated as CASSSQPGTEAYGYTF.

The chain's CDR3 is CASSQDPRLYNSPLHF. CDR3 bases: TGCGCCAGCAGCCAAGATCCCAGGCTATATAATTCACCCCTCCACTTT. The chain couples TRBV4-3 to TRBJ1-6, with D uncertain. Trimming pared 0 bases from V and 4 bases from J, leaving 10 bases between. Germline V gene sequence: CDR1 LGHNA, CDR2 YSLEER. The CDR3 is made up of 16 amino acids.

DNA for the CDR3: TGTGCCAGTAGGACCCTCACTGAAGCTTTCTTT. As protein: CASRTLTEAFF. This chain links TRBV19 with TRBJ1-1, with no clear D. Trimming left V 6 bases short and J 4 bases short, with 6 bases between. The CDR3 spans 11 residues. Germline loops: CDR1 LNHDA, CDR2 SQIVND (reference sequence).

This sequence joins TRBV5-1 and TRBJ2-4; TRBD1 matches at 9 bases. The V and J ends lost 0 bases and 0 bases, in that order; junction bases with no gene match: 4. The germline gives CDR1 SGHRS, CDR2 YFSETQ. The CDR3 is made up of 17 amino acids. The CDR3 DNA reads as TGCGCCAGCAGCTTGGCAAGACAGGGGGGAGCCAAAAACATTCAGTACTTC. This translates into CASSLARQGGAKNIQYF.

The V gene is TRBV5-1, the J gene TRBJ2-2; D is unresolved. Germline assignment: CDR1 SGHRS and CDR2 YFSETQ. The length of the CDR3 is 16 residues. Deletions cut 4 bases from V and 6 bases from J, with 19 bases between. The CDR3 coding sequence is TGCGCCAGCAGCCCGACCCGATCGACAAGGGCCGGGGAGCTGTTTTTT. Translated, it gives CASSPTRSTRAGELFF.

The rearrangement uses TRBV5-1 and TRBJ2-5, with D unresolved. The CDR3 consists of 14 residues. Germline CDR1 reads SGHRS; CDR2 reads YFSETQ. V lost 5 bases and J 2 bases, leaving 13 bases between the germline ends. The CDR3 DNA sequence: TGCGCCAGCAGATTAGGGTCAGCTCAAGAGACCCAGTACTTC. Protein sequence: CASRLGSAQETQYF.

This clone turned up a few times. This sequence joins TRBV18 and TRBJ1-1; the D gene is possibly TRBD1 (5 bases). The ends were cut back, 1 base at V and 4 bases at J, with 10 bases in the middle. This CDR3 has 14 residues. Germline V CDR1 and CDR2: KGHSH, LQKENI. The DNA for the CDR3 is TGTGCCAGCTCACCACAGGGGCCGGTCACTGAAGCTTTCTTT. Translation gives CASSPQGPVTEAFF.